Shown below are 9 T cell receptor beta chains from a single sample sequenced in a study of T cells in Graves' hyperthyroidism and ophthalmopathy. Researchers took RNA transcripts and amplified the TCR beta CDR3 regions from them. First-round RT-PCR of the TCR CDR3 relied on the HTBI primer set. TCRdb reprocessed the multiplex PCR reads via MiXCR and lists one record per CDR3 protein. The repertoire holds about 550,000 distinct CDR3 sequences, with more than 20% as singletons. Sequencing input: blood. These receptors came from a young man with Graves' hyperthyroidism.

This clonotype has only a few counts. This chain joins TRBV6-1 and TRBJ2-1; D perhaps matches TRBD1 (6 bases). The CDR3 consists of 12 residues. The germline V and J ends were trimmed by 6 bases and 11 bases, with 14 bases remaining between them. In germline, CDR1 is MNHNS, CDR2 SASEGT. CDR3 region: CASSRDTTKQFF. CDR3 nucleotide sequence: TGTGCCAGCAGCCGGGACACCACAAAGCAGTTCTTC.

There are many counts of this clonotype. This chain links TRBV15 with TRBJ2-2, with 9 bases identical to TRBD1. The CDR3 totals 16 residues. The germline V gene has CDR1 LNHNV and CDR2 YYDKDF (reference sequence). V was clipped by 1 base and J by 6 bases; unmatched bases: 6. The CDR3 region is CATSRGGQGLAGELFF. In DNA form, the CDR3 reads TGTGCCACCAGCAGAGGAGGACAGGGGTTGGCCGGGGAGCTGTTTTTT.

J is TRBJ2-5 and V is TRBV4-1; D may be TRBD1 (6 bases). Per germline, CDR1 MGHRA and CDR2 YSYEKL. Trimming stripped 0 bases from V and 0 bases from J, with 8 bases between. The CDR3 sequence is 15 residues long. CDR3 DNA sequence: TGCGCCAGCAGCCAAGAGAGGGGGAACCAAGAGACCCAGTACTTC. This encodes CASSQERGNQETQYF.

The rearrangement links TRBV9 to TRBJ1-2; tentative D call: TRBD1 (6 bases). This CDR3 spans 13 amino acids. Germline V gene sequence: CDR1 SGDLS, CDR2 YYNGEE. Trimming cost V 2 bases and J 8 bases, with 13 bases left between them. CDR3 sequence: CASSVTGTGGYTF. CDR3 nucleotide sequence: TGTGCCAGCAGCGTCACAGGGACCGGCGGCTACACCTTC.

The chain couples TRBV28 to TRBJ2-7, with 9 bases fitting TRBD1. Germline assignment: CDR1 MDHEN and CDR2 SYDVKM. This CDR3 comprises 14 residues. V lost 7 bases, J lost 2 bases, and 6 bases stayed unmatched. CDR3 in DNA: TGTGCCAGCACCCGGACAGGGGTGCCCTACGAGCAGTACTTC. Translation gives CASTRTGVPYEQYF.

The chain couples TRBV28 to TRBJ1-1; D might be TRBD1 (6 bases). Per the germline V gene, CDR1 is MDHEN and CDR2 is SYDVKM. The CDR3 runs 15 residues. V dropped 0 bases and J dropped 0 bases, with 8 bases sitting between them. CDR3 loop: CASSLWQGLNTEAFF. The CDR3 DNA is TGTGCCAGCAGTTTATGGCAGGGGTTGAACACTGAAGCTTTCTTT.

The chain has TRBV9 and TRBJ1-1, with D possibly matching TRBD1 (5 bases). Germline CDR1 is SGDLS and CDR2 is YYNGEE. The V end lost 0 bases, the J end lost 1 base, and 10 bases lay between the germline ends. The CDR3 has 15 residues. The CDR3 loop reads CASSVEGMGNTEAFF. CDR3 bases: TGTGCCAGCAGCGTAGAGGGGATGGGGAACACTGAAGCTTTCTTT.

This clonotype showed up many times. This chain joins TRBV28 and TRBJ2-7; perhaps D is TRBD1 or TRBD2 (5 bases each). Trimming pared 6 bases from V and 7 bases from J, leaving 19 bases between. Germline CDR1 MDHEN, CDR2 SYDVKM. The length of the CDR3 is 14 residues. CDR3 loop: CASRISGAGWEQYF. The CDR3 DNA is TGTGCCAGCAGAATCTCCGGGGCAGGGTGGGAGCAGTACTTC.

This clonotype was counted ten times or more. The gene calls are TRBV4-1 and TRBJ1-5; the match to TRBD1 covers 9 bases. Germline CDR1 and CDR2: MGHRA and YSYEKL. Trimming took 3 bases from V and 5 from J; bases not matched to a gene: 8. This CDR3 is 16 amino acids long. The CDR3 DNA is TGCGCCAGCAGCCAGGTTGGGACAGGGTGGGATCAGCCCCAGCATTTT. This encodes CASSQVGTGWDQPQHF.